Each of the 13 T cell receptor beta chains below was sequenced from the same sample in a study of blood T cell repertoires in COVID-19. TCRdb's copy holds only in-frame clones and misses some; the assay was immunoSEQ multiplex PCR. The profile shows 180,000 or so clones, 86% of them singletons. The sequenced sample was peripheral blood. All receptors derive from a woman in her twenties or thirties with active or convalescent COVID-19.

The gene calls are TRBV19 and TRBJ1-6, with D unresolved. Germline V lookup: CDR1 LNHDA, CDR2 SQIVND (reference sequence). There are 13 residues in the CDR3. V lost 8 bases to trimming and J lost 3 bases, with 8 bases between them. The CDR3 nucleotides are TGTGCCAGTGCCGACAACTATAATTCACCCCTCCACTTT. Encoded protein: CASADNYNSPLHF.

The rearrangement links TRBV28 to TRBJ1-1; D call uncertain. The V gene lost 7 bases and the J gene lost 6 bases, with 12 bases spanning the gap. Looked up from germline, CDR1 is MDHEN and CDR2 is SYDVKM. CDR3 length: 12 amino acids. DNA of the CDR3: TGTGCCAGCAACACCCTGGGAGCTGAAGCTTTCTTT. Its translation: CASNTLGAEAFF.

About this clone itself: Other DNA sequences in this sample translate to the same CDR3. Here the CDR3 DNA reads TGTGCCTGGAGCGTCGGACAGGGGAACACTGAAGCTTTCTTT. Translation: CAWSVGQGNTEAFF. This rearrangement joins TRBV30 to TRBJ1-1; 8 positions match TRBD1. From germline, CDR1 is GTSNPN and CDR2 SVGIG (reference sequence). J gave up 1 base and V 3 bases, and 4 bases lay outside the gene matches. The CDR3 has 14 residues.

The chain carries TRBV4-2 and TRBJ1-6, with 8 bases fitting TRBD1. Germline-derived CDR1 and CDR2 are LGHNA and YNFKEQ. V shed 0 bases, J shed 7 bases, and the junction held 2 bases outside the gene matches. This CDR3 is 15 amino acids long. As DNA, the CDR3 is TGTGCCAGCAGCCAAGAGGACAGGGACAATTCACCCCTCCACTTT. As protein: CASSQEDRDNSPLHF.

J is TRBJ1-4 and V is TRBV7-9, with D tentatively TRBD1 (6 bases). Deletions cut 4 bases from V and 3 bases from J, with 9 bases between. There are 14 residues in the CDR3. Germline CDR1 reads SEHNR; CDR2 reads FQNEAQ (reference sequence). CDR3 sequence (DNA): TGTGCCAGCAGCTACGGACAGTCTAATGAAAAACTGTTTTTT. It codes for CASSYGQSNEKLFF. Together with reference TRBV7-9 and TRBJ1-4, the CDR3 gives the full variable domain: DTGVSQNPRHKITKRGQNVTFRCDPISEHNRLYWYRQTLGQGPEFLTYFQNEAQLEKSRLLSDRFSAERPKGSFSTLEIQRTEQGDSAMYLCASSYGQSNEKLFFGSGTQLSVL.

The chain has TRBV6-5 and TRBJ2-2; D might be TRBD2 (5 bases). Germline V lookup: CDR1 MNHEY, CDR2 SVGAGI. The CDR3 has 15 residues. V lost 0 bases and J 4 bases, leaving 9 bases between the germline ends. CDR3 coding DNA: TGTGCCAGCAGTTACTCCGGGGTCCCCACCGGGGAGCTGTTTTTT. Its protein product is CASSYSGVPTGELFF.

The rearrangement links TRBV7-6 to TRBJ1-5; 11 bases align to TRBD1. From germline, CDR1 is SGHVS and CDR2 FNYEAQ. This CDR3 is 18 amino acids long. J was trimmed by 6 bases and V by 5 bases; bases with no gene match: 15. The CDR3 DNA reads TGTGCCAGCAGCCCGAATGCCTTAGGGACAGGGGGTCGTCAGCCCCAGCATTTT. Translating it yields CASSPNALGTGGRQPQHF. Variable domain in full (rest from reference TRBV7-6 and TRBJ1-5): GAGVSQSPRYKVTKRGQDVALRCDPISGHVSLYWYRQALGQGPEFLTYFNYEAQQDKSGLPNDRFSAERPEGSISTLTIQRTEQRDSAMYRCASSPNALGTGGRQPQHFGDGTRLSIL.

The J gene is TRBJ1-5, the V gene TRBV3-1 (or the pseudogene TRBV3-2); 10 bases agree with TRBD1. Germline CDR1 reads LGHDT; CDR2 reads YNNKEL (reference sequence). V trimming: 1 base; J trimming: 11 bases; junction bases outside the gene matches: 14. The CDR3 contains 17 residues. The CDR3 protein is CASSQGPGQGTLGSQHF. The CDR3 DNA reads TGTGCCAGCAGCCAAGGACCGGGACAGGGGACCTTAGGGTCCCAGCATTTT.

The rearrangement joins TRBV3-1 (or the pseudogene TRBV3-2) to TRBJ2-2; 8 nucleotides match TRBD1. The CDR3 extends over 18 amino acids. V dropped 0 bases and J dropped 4; count of bases not matched to a gene: 10. Per the germline V gene, CDR1 is LGHDT and CDR2 is YNNKEL (reference sequence). CDR3 in amino acids: CASSQELGQGWSTGELFF. The CDR3 coding sequence is TGTGCCAGCAGCCAAGAACTAGGACAGGGTTGGAGCACCGGGGAGCTGTTTTTT.

The rearrangement joins TRBV9 to TRBJ2-3, with D possibly being TRBD1 (5 bases). This CDR3 is built from 15 residues. The germline V gene encodes CDR1 SGDLS and CDR2 YYNGEE. V dropped 0 bases and J dropped 3 bases, with 11 bases sitting between them. CDR3 loop: CASSVVLAGTDTQYF. CDR3 sequence (DNA): TGTGCCAGCAGCGTAGTGTTAGCAGGGACAGATACGCAGTATTTT. Filled out from reference TRBV9 and TRBJ2-3, the complete variable domain reads DSGVTQTPKHLITATGQRVTLRCSPRSGDLSVYWYQQSLDQGLQFLIQYYNGEERAKGNILERFSAQQFPDLHSELNLSSLELGDSALYFCASSVVLAGTDTQYFGPGTRLTVL.

The chain joins TRBV9 to TRBJ2-5; 15 positions agree with TRBD2. The germline V gene encodes CDR1 SGDLS and CDR2 YYNGEE. CDR3 length: 16 residues. V dropped 3 bases and J dropped 5; count of bases not matched to a gene: 5. CDR3 sequence: CASSAGLAGGRETQYF. DNA of the CDR3: TGTGCCAGCAGCGCCGGACTAGCGGGGGGGCGGGAGACCCAGTACTTC.

Points on this clone: Possible read error: a much larger clone is one base away. The rearrangement uses TRBV6-5 and TRBJ1-2, with D maybe TRBD1 (6 bases). The length of the CDR3 is 12 residues. V was cut by 6 bases and J by 8 bases, with 13 bases left in between. Germline V gives CDR1 MNHEY, CDR2 SVGAGI. CDR3 sequence reads: CASSKTGYGYTF. The DNA for the CDR3 is TGTGCCAGCAGCAAGACAGGATACGGCTACACCTTC.

The gene calls are TRBV10-1 and TRBJ1-1; 7 nucleotides match TRBD1. This CDR3 spans 14 amino acids. Germline V lookup: CDR1 WNHNN, CDR2 SYGVQD (reference sequence). Trimming removed 0 bases from V and 9 bases from J; junction bases left unmatched: 7. The CDR3 DNA reads TGCGCCAGCAGTGAGTCGATTACAGGGGATAAAGCTTTCTTT. This translates into CASSESITGDKAFF.